Shown below are 19 T cell receptor beta chains from a single sample sequenced in a study of human T cells and chemical hapten exposure. Time point indicated: patch test 1, 2 weeks after DPC sensitization. Indicated treatment: therapeutic diphenylcyclopropenone sensitization with weekly scalp DPC. TCRdb recomputed calls from the RACE reads with MiXCR, one row per CDR3 protein. The data show about 340,000 distinct CDR3 sequences, around 7% seen once. This sample comprised whole blood, obtained in connection with sensitization to the hapten diphenylcyclopropenone (DPC). The receptors derive from a woman aged 18-29 years with alopecia areata. Some clones in this sample may be carry-over from other donors' samples.

The table lists this clonotype with a count of one. The chain is built from TRBV21-1 and TRBJ1-2; TRBD1, as called in the table, went unchecked against the DNA. TRBV21-1 is a pseudogene locus. CDR3 size: 18 residues. This CDR3 reads CASSKARDREVGDYGYTF. The CDR3 DNA follows: TGTGCCAGCAGCAAAGCTCGGGACAGGGAGGTCGGGGACTATGGCTACACCTTC.

The V gene is TRBV7-3, the J gene TRBJ1-2; tentative D call: TRBD1 (6 bases). This CDR3 comprises 17 residues. Germline V gives CDR1 SGHTA, CDR2 FQGTGA. V gave up 5 bases and J gave up 6 bases, with 25 bases separating them. The CDR3 sequence is CASSQSSRTEGKDGYTF. The CDR3 region has the DNA TGTGCCAGCAGCCAATCCTCCCGGACAGAAGGAAAGGATGGCTACACCTTC.

This clonotype has ten or more counts. The CDR3 DNA reads as TGTGCCAGCATCCACCCCGGGAGCAACACTGAAGCTTTCTTT. As protein: CASIHPGSNTEAFF. The chain recombines TRBV6-5 with TRBJ1-1; D gene uncertain. V dropped 7 bases and J dropped 2 bases, with 14 bases sitting between them. This CDR3 is 14 amino acids long. Per germline, CDR1 MNHEY and CDR2 SVGAGI.

In its sample, this clonotype was seen many times. This sequence joins TRBV12-3 or TRBV12-4 and TRBJ2-6; 9 nucleotides agree with TRBD1. The CDR3 has 16 amino acids. Trimming cost V 6 bases and J 0 bases; bases outside gene matches: 3. CDR3 DNA sequence: TGTGCCAGCAGGGGGACAGGGAACTCTGGGGCCAACGTCCTGACTTTC. This gives the protein CASRGTGNSGANVLTF.

There are a few counts of this clonotype. The chain joins TRBV4-3 to TRBJ1-5; D may be TRBD1 (6 bases). This CDR3 comprises 18 residues. V lost 1 base and J lost 0, with 16 bases in between. CDR1 is LGHNA and CDR2 is YSLEER in the germline V gene. For the CDR3, the DNA is TGCGCCAGCAGCCAAGGCCCCATCGGACAGAATAGCAATCAGCCCCAGCATTTT. This codes for CASSQGPIGQNSNQPQHF.

At least ten counts were recorded for this clonotype. This chain joins TRBV20-1 and TRBJ2-3; D possibly uses TRBD1 or TRBD2 (6 bases each). The CDR3 is made up of 14 amino acids. Per the germline V gene, CDR1 is DFQATT and CDR2 is SNEGSKA (reference sequence). V lost 3 bases and J 5 bases, leaving 15 bases between the germline ends. The CDR3 here is CSARSGAFEDTQYF. The CDR3 region has the DNA TGCAGTGCTAGGTCGGGGGCGTTCGAAGATACGCAGTATTTT.

This clonotype was recorded many times. V gene TRBV12-3 or TRBV12-4 combines with J gene TRBJ2-3; TRBD2 matches 9 bases. Trimming took 6 bases from V and 9 from J; bases not matched to a gene: 7. The CDR3 extends over 13 amino acids. The CDR3 region is CASSRTSGGTQYF. CDR3 DNA: TGTGCCAGCAGCCGGACGAGCGGGGGGACGCAGTATTTT.

This clonotype was seen repeatedly, ten times or more. J is TRBJ2-7 and V is TRBV27, with D unclear. The CDR3 extends over 12 amino acids. In germline, CDR1 is MNHEY, CDR2 SMNVEV (reference sequence). Trimming stripped 5 bases from V and 5 bases from J, with 10 bases between. CDR3 sequence reads: CASSPTPHEQYF. CDR3 nucleotides: TGTGCCAGCAGTCCGACCCCCCACGAGCAGTACTTC.

This chain joins TRBV10-3 and TRBJ1-1, with D uncertain. The germline gives CDR1 ENHRY, CDR2 SYGVKD. The length of the CDR3 is 15 residues. Trimming shortened V by 6 bases and J by 0 bases, and 14 bases separated the two germline ends. CDR3: CAIREEVTMNTEAFF. In DNA, the CDR3 is TGTGCCATCAGGGAAGAAGTAACCATGAACACTGAAGCTTTCTTT.

This clonotype was recorded many times. The CDR3 sequence is CASSLESGRVRLQSEQFF. The CDR3 region has the DNA TGCGCCAGCAGCTTGGAATCCGGGCGCGTACGGTTACAATCTGAGCAGTTCTTC. The chain has TRBV5-1 and TRBJ2-1; D unclear. The CDR3 consists of 18 residues. Germline-derived CDR1 and CDR2 are SGHRS and YFSETQ. V was shortened by 0 bases and J by 9 bases, with 25 bases between the two germline ends.

This clonotype was recorded at least ten times. The J gene is TRBJ2-3, the V gene TRBV12-3 or TRBV12-4; no clear D. This CDR3 has 12 residues. Trimming shortened V by 6 bases and J by 0 bases, and 4 bases separated the two germline ends. The DNA for the CDR3 is TGTGCCAGCAGCATAAGCACAGATACGCAGTATTTT. Its protein is CASSISTDTQYF.

The chain joins TRBV6-6 to TRBJ2-3, with 11 bases that match TRBD2. This CDR3 region has 17 residues. Germline CDR1 MNHNY, CDR2 SVGAGI (reference sequence). The J segment lost 2 bases and the V segment lost 6 bases, leaving 10 bases of the junction unmatched. CDR3 region: CASRDVLAGAFTDTQYF. Here the CDR3 DNA reads TGTGCCAGCAGAGATGTACTAGCGGGGGCCTTCACAGATACGCAGTATTTT.

This clonotype was seen repeatedly, ten times or more. This chain links TRBV6-2 or TRBV6-3 with TRBJ1-1; 7 bases line up with TRBD1. Unmatched junction bases numbered 7, after V lost 6 bases and J lost 6 bases. This CDR3 is 13 amino acids long. Germline V gene sequence: CDR1 MNHEY, CDR2 SVGEGT. CDR3 sequence (DNA): TGTGCCAGCAGATCGGGACAGATATCTGAAGCTTTCTTT. Translating it yields CASRSGQISEAFF.

This clonotype has a handful of counts. The chain combines TRBV7-4 with TRBJ1-2; D perhaps matches TRBD1 (6 bases). The CDR3 is made up of 14 amino acids. CDR1 and CDR2 (germline): SGHVT, SQSDAQ. Trimming left V 5 bases short and J 5 bases short, with 15 bases between. As DNA, the CDR3 is TGTGCCAGCAGCCCTTATGGGGGCTGGTATGGCTACACCTTC. Its protein is CASSPYGGWYGYTF.

V usage is TRBV6-5 and J usage is TRBJ1-2; D is perhaps TRBD1 (5 bases). Germline CDR1 reads MNHEY; CDR2 reads SVGAGI. The CDR3 runs to 15 residues. V was trimmed by 4 bases and J by 8 bases, leaving 20 bases between them. CDR3 residues: CASSSGGFRPRGYTF. DNA of the CDR3: TGTGCCAGCAGTTCCGGGGGGTTCAGGCCGAGAGGCTACACCTTC.

There are a few counts of this clonotype. The chain couples TRBV24-1 to TRBJ1-1; D remains unclear. The CDR3 is 17 amino acids. In germline, CDR1 is KGHDR, CDR2 SFDVKD. V gave up 1 base and J gave up 3 bases, with 17 bases separating them. The CDR3 DNA follows: TGTGCCACCAGTGATTTAAGGTCGGGCTCCGGAGACACTGAAGCTTTCTTT. Translation gives CATSDLRSGSGDTEAFF.

This chain links TRBV12-3 or TRBV12-4 with TRBJ2-3; D is perhaps TRBD2 (6 bases). Trimming removed 3 bases from V and 0 bases from J, with 10 bases in between. The CDR3 has 15 residues. DNA of the CDR3: TGTGCCAGCAGTTTGTCGCGGGAAAGCACAGATACGCAGTATTTT. Translated, it gives CASSLSRESTDTQYF.

This clonotype was detected many times. The V and J genes are TRBV25-1 and TRBJ1-1; D remains ambiguous. With 5 bases removed from V and 0 bases from J, the gap between germline ends came to 19 bases. The CDR3 length is 17 residues. Germline CDR1 reads MGHDK; CDR2 reads SYGVNS. CDR3 coding DNA: TGTGCCAGCAGTCCCTCGTTGGCCAGAACGATGAACACTGAAGCTTTCTTT. This codes for CASSPSLARTMNTEAFF.

This clonotype was detected ten times or more. The chain is built from TRBV7-2 and TRBJ2-5, with D unclear. Between the trimmed V and J ends, which lost 5 bases and 0 bases, there was a span of 16 bases. This CDR3 spans 16 amino acids. The germline V gene encodes CDR1 SGHTA and CDR2 FQGNSA. The CDR3 is CASSRSFSTYQETQYF. The CDR3 nucleotides read TGTGCCAGCAGCCGGAGCTTCTCTACGTACCAAGAGACCCAGTACTTC.